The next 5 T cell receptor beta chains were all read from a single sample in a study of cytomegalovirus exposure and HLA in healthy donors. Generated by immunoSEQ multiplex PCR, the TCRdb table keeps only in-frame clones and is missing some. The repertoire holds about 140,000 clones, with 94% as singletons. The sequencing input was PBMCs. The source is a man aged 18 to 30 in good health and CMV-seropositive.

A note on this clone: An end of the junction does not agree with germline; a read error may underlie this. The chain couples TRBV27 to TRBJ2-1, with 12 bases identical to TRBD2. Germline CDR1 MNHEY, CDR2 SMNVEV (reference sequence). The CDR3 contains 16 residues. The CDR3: CASSPTSGSSYNERFF. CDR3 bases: TGTGCCAGCAGTCCGACTAGCGGGAGCTCCTACAATGAGCGGTTCTTC.

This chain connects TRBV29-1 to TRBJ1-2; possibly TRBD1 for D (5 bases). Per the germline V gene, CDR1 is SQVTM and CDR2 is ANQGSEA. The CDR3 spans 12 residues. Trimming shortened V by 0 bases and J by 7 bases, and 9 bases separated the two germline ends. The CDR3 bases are TGCAGCGTTGAAGACAGGGAACCTGGCTACACCTTC. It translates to CSVEDREPGYTF.

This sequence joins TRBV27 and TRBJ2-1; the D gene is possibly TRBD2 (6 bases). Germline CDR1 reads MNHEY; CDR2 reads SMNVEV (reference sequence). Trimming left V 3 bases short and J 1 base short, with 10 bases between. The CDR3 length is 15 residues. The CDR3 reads CASSFGGTSYNEQFF. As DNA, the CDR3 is TGTGCCAGCAGTTTCGGCGGGACTTCCTACAATGAGCAGTTCTTC.

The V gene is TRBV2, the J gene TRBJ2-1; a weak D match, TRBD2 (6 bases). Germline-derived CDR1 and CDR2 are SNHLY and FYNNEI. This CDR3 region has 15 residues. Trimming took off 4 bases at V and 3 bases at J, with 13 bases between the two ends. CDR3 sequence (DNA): TGTGCCAGCAGTGTCACGGGAGAGGTCTACAATGAGCAGTTCTTC. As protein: CASSVTGEVYNEQFF.

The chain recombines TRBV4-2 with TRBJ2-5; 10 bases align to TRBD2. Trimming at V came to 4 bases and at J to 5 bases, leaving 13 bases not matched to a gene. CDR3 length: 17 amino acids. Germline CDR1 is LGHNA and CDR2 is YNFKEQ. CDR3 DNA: TGTGCCAGCAGCCTCTTACATGTAGCTAGCGGGAGTGAGACCCAGTACTTC. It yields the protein CASSLLHVASGSETQYF.